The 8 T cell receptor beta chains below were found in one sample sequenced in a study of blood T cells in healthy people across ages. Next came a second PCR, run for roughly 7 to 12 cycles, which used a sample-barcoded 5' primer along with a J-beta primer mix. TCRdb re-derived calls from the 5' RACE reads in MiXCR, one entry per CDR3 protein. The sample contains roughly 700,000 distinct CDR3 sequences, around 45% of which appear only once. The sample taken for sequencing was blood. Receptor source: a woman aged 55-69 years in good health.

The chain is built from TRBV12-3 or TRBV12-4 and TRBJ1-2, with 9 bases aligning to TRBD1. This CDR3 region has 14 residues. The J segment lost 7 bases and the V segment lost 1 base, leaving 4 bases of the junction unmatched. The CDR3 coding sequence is TGTGCCAGCAGTTTAGGGACAGGGGAGGCTGGCTACACCTTC. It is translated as CASSLGTGEAGYTF.

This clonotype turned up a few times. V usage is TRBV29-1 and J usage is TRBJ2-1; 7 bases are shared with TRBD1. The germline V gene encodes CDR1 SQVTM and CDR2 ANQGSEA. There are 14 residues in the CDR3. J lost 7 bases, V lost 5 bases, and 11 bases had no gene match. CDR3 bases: TGCAGCGTTCGCTCCTGGGGACAGTCAAATGAGCAGTTCTTC. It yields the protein CSVRSWGQSNEQFF.

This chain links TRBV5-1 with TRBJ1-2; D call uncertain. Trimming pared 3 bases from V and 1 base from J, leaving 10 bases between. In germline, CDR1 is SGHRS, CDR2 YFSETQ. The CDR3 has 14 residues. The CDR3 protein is CASSYDGINYGYTF. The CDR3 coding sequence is TGCGCCAGCAGCTACGACGGGATTAACTATGGCTACACCTTC.

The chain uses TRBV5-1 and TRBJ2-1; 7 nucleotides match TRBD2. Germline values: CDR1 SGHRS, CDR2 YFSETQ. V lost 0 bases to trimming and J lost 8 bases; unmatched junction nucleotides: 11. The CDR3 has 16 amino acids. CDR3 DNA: TGCGCCAGCAGCTTGGGGAGGGCCTCTGGGGGGGATGAGCAGTTCTTC. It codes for CASSLGRASGGDEQFF.

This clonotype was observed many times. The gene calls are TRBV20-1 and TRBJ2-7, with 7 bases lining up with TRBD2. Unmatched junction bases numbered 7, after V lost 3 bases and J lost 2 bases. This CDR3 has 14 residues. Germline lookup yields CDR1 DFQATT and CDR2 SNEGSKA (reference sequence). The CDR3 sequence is CSASPSGNTYEQYF. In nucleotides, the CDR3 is TGCAGTGCTAGCCCTAGCGGAAATACCTACGAGCAGTACTTC.

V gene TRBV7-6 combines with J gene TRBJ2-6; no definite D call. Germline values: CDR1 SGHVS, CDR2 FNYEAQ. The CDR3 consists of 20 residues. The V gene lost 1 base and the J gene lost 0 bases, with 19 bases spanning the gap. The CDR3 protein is CASSLEVGGLGNSGANVLTF. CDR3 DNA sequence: TGTGCCAGCAGCTTAGAAGTAGGTGGGCTGGGGAACTCTGGGGCCAACGTCCTGACTTTC. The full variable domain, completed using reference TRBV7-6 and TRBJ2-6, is GAGVSQSPRYKVTKRGQDVALRCDPISGHVSLYWYRQALGQGPEFLTYFNYEAQQDKSGLPNDRFSAERPEGSISTLTIQRTEQRDSAMYRCASSLEVGGLGNSGANVLTFGAGSRLTVL.

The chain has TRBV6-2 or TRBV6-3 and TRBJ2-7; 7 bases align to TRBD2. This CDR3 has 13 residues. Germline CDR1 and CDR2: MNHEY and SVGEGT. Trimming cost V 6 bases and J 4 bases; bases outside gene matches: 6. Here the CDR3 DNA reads TGTGCCAGCAGAGGGAGGGTCGTGTACGAGCAGTACTTC. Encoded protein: CASRGRVVYEQYF.

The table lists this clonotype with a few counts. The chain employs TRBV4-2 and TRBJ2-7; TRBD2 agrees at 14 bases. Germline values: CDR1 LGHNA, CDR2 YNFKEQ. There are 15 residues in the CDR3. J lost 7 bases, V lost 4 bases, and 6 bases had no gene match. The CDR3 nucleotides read TGTGCCAGCAGCCCCGGGACTAGCGGGAGCGATGAGCAGTACTTC. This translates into CASSPGTSGSDEQYF.